The present TCR beta chain was sequenced within a study of regulatory T cells in long-lasting Graves disease. To note about this clonotype: Its antigen is currently unknown.

For TCR beta, libraries came from iRepertoire HTBI primers and Arm-PCR of CDR3 regions. TCRdb reprocessed the multiplex PCR reads via MiXCR and lists one record per CDR3 protein. The sample consists of 400,000 to 500,000 distinct CDR3 sequences, about 20% of them appearing once. V gave up 3 bases and J gave up 5 bases; unmatched junction bases: 10. The CDR3 runs 15 residues. Germline CDR1 reads DFQATT; CDR2 reads SNEGSKA (reference sequence). Described time point: persistent/refractory GD, antithyroid drugs over 5 years with positive TRAb. Researchers made the TCR library from RNA that was extracted from PBMCs. Around 9.9 milliliters of peripheral blood went into EDTA tubes. Whole-study findings and limits: There was favoring of TRBV28, TRBJ1-2 and TRBJ2-5 in persistent disease.

The chain uses TRBV20-1 and TRBJ2-1, with TRBD2 matching over 7 bases. The receptor was derived from a female donor with Graves disease. Here the sequenced sample was peripheral blood mononuclear cells (PBMCs), taken when the disease was refractory, from a patient treated with antithyroid drugs. CDR3 residues: CSARVTGLPNNEQFF. As DNA, the CDR3 is TGCAGTGCTAGGGTAACGGGACTACCAAACAATGAGCAGTTCTTC.